The TCR beta chain described here comes from a study of cytomegalovirus exposure and HLA in healthy donors. The CDR3 consists of 14 residues. CDR1 SGHRS and CDR2 YFSETQ come from the germline V gene. V lost 0 bases and J 2 bases, leaving 7 bases between the germline ends. 13 Jbeta primers and 60 Vbeta primers were used for the PCR. Original methodology: A later analysis tallied tens of millions of unique TCR beta chains, some 12 million of them shared. Produced via immunoSEQ multiplex PCR; TCRdb's table is partial and in-frame only. The DNA was the basis for D and trimming; V, J and clone size are from that table. This sample has 100,000 to 150,000 clones, with roughly 74% found just once.

This chain joins TRBV5-1 and TRBJ2-3; D possibly corresponds to TRBD1 (5 bases). Sequenced material: PBMCs. This receptor was obtained from a man aged 35 to 55 in good health and CMV-seronegative. The CDR3 DNA sequence: TGCGCCAGCAGCTTGGGGGGCCTCACAGATACGCAGTATTTT. This gives the protein CASSLGGLTDTQYF.